These 9 T cell receptor beta chains were sequenced from one sample in a study of shared clonotypes between healthy human individuals. Produced via immunoSEQ multiplex PCR; TCRdb's table is partial and in-frame only. Of 400,000 to 500,000 clones listed, 75% to 85% were seen once; the top ten hold about an eighth. Sequenced: PBMCs. These receptors all stem from a woman aged 40 to 49 in good health. Some clones in this sample may be carry-over from other donors' samples.

In this sample, this clone turned up many times. An end of the junction does not agree with germline; a read error may underlie this. This chain links TRBV11-2 with TRBJ1-1; D is ambiguous. The length of the CDR3 is 13 residues. Germline assignment: CDR1 SGHAT and CDR2 FQNNGV. The CDR3 DNA is TGTGCCAGCAGGAAGGAACTGAACACTGAAGCTTCCTTT. Translated: CASRKELNTEASF.

This chain links TRBV9 with TRBJ2-2; D not certain. Germline CDR1 SGDLS, CDR2 YYNGEE. This CDR3 comprises 15 residues. Trimming took off 2 bases at V and 1 base at J, with 9 bases between the two ends. This chain's CDR3 is CASSVFRENTGELFF. CDR3 nucleotide sequence: TGTGCCAGCAGCGTCTTTAGGGAGAACACCGGGGAGCTGTTTTTT. Supplemented by reference TRBV9 and TRBJ2-2, the full variable domain reads DSGVTQTPKHLITATGQRVTLRCSPRSGDLSVYWYQQSLDQGLQFLIQYYNGEERAKGNILERFSAQQFPDLHSELNLSSLELGDSALYFCASSVFRENTGELFFGEGSRLTVL.

This clone was observed a few times. CDR3: CASSPRTSGRWSYNEQFF. CDR3 sequence (DNA): TGTGCCAGCAGTCCACGTACTAGCGGGAGATGGTCCTACAATGAGCAGTTCTTC. The J gene is TRBJ2-1, the V gene TRBV28; 11 bases align to TRBD2. The CDR3 loop spans 18 amino acids. The V and J ends lost 5 bases and 1 base, in that order; junction bases with no gene match: 10. Per germline, CDR1 MDHEN and CDR2 SYDVKM.

Only a few counts were recorded for this clone. The chain uses TRBV10-2 and TRBJ1-2; possible D gene TRBD1, 6 bases. Germline-derived CDR1 and CDR2 are WSHSY and SAAADI. This CDR3 comprises 15 residues. V was trimmed by 8 bases and J by 8 bases, leaving 24 bases between them. The CDR3 bases are TGCGCCAGCCTACTCGAAATAGCAGGGGTAAACGGCTACACCTTC. Translation: CASLLEIAGVNGYTF.

This clone appeared many times. A junction boundary mismatches the germline segment, possibly from a read error. V gene TRBV30 combines with J gene TRBJ2-3; no definite D call. Germline-derived CDR1 and CDR2 are GTSNPN and SVGIG (reference sequence). The CDR3 covers 12 residues. The CDR3: CAWSVASDMQYF. CDR3 coding DNA: TGTGCCTGGAGTGTGGCCTCAGATATGCAGTATTTT.

This chain links TRBV29-1 with TRBJ2-1; weak D call: TRBD2 (7 bases). The CDR3 has 15 amino acids. Trimming took off 7 bases at V and 6 bases at J, with 22 bases between the two ends. Germline CDR1 reads SQVTM; CDR2 reads ANQGSEA. CDR3 protein: CSAIQGLAGVNEQFF. In nucleotides, the CDR3 is TGCAGCGCTATACAGGGATTAGCGGGTGTCAATGAGCAGTTCTTC.

The gene calls are TRBV29-1 and TRBJ2-1; D perhaps matches TRBD2 (7 bases). CDR3 length: 19 residues. Germline CDR1 reads SQVTM; CDR2 reads ANQGSEA. V was trimmed by 5 bases and J by 0 bases, leaving 26 bases between them. The CDR3 DNA sequence: TGCAGCGTTTTGGGAGGGGGGGCAGTCCTAGGGAGCTCCTACAATGAGCAGTTCTTC. Translation gives CSVLGGGAVLGSSYNEQFF.

With regard to this clone: With a much larger clone just one base away, this may be a read error. Other DNA sequences of this sample code for an identical CDR3. J is TRBJ1-3 and V is TRBV30; 7 nucleotides match TRBD1. CDR1 is GTSNPN, CDR2 SVGIG, per germline (reference sequence). This CDR3 has 15 amino acids. The CDR3 region is CAWSGQGYSGNTIYF. The CDR3 DNA reads as TGTGCCTGGAGTGGACAGGGTTACTCTGGAAACACCATATACTTT.

This clone was recorded only once. V gene TRBV7-3 combines with J gene TRBJ2-7, with D perhaps matching TRBD2 (6 bases). With 2 bases removed from V and 2 bases from J, the gap between germline ends came to 13 bases. CDR1 and CDR2 (germline): SGHTA, FQGTGA. This CDR3 region has 15 residues. The CDR3 nucleotides are TGTGCCAGCAGCTTAGGGCCGGGACTCGCCTACGAGCAGTACTTC. Translation gives CASSLGPGLAYEQYF.